The TCR beta chain described here comes from a study of glioma-infiltrating T cells. Study-level points and caveats: Gliomas, especially low-grade, showed above-expected tissue-blood divergence; non-neoplastic patients showed below. Tissue and blood shared very few CDR3 sequences.

Regarding this clonotype: The target antigen is unknown.

Amplification of TCR alpha and beta CDR3 regions from RNA used iRepertoire nested multiplex PCR. Input was 100-400 ng of tissue mRNA or PBMC total RNA. Using its own MiXCR run on the multiplex PCR reads, TCRdb lists one record per CDR3 protein. The repertoire holds approximately 190,000 distinct CDR3 sequences, with over 30% as singletons. The CDR3 is 14 residues long. With 5 bases removed from V and 0 bases from J, the gap between germline ends came to 11 bases. In germline, CDR1 is KGHSH, CDR2 LQKENI. The chain is built from TRBV18 and TRBJ2-7; a possible D gene is TRBD2 (6 bases). This sequence was found in a human donor with low-grade glioma or glioblastoma, undergoing nonglioma brain surgery, or in good health (not recorded which). Sample: glioma tissue, nonneoplastic brain tissue, or PBMCs (not recorded which). The CDR3 nucleotides are TGTGCCAGCTCATCTGACGGGAGCTCCTACGAGCAGTACTTC. Amino acid sequence: CASSSDGSSYEQYF.